The next 29 T cell receptor beta chains were all read from a single sample in a study of T cells in Graves' hyperthyroidism and ophthalmopathy (dated by TCRdb to about 2019). Preparation of the library involved multiplex PCR. TCRdb shows the sequencer as Illumina HiSeq 2000. The TCR beta CDR3 regions were amplified from the RNA transcripts. A first-round RT-PCR of the TCR CDR3 used the HTBI primer set with the Qiagen OneStep RT-PCR kit. TCRdb applied fastp at Q25 and MiXCR to the public reads, then kept only in-frame beta chains. For every CDR3 protein sequence, its rows merge into one entry that carries the most common genes and DNA. This sample holds about 690,000 distinct CDR3 sequences; 17% were observed only once. The top ten constitute less than 20% of the sample. The sequenced material came from blood. The receptors stem from a man in his forties or fifties with Graves' hyperthyroidism.

This clonotype has more than one count but fewer than ten. CDR3 coding DNA: TGTGCCACCAGTGATTTGCCGCAGGGGAGGGCAGATACGCAGTATTTT. This codes for CATSDLPQGRADTQYF. The chain recombines TRBV24-1 with TRBJ2-3, with D maybe TRBD2 (7 bases). The V and J ends lost 0 bases and 4 bases respectively, with 13 bases between them. CDR1 is KGHDR, CDR2 SFDVKD, per germline. The CDR3 sequence is 16 residues long.

This clonotype was observed many times. The V gene is TRBV20-1, the J gene TRBJ2-7, with D perhaps TRBD1 or TRBD2 (6 bases each). CDR3 length: 13 amino acids. CDR1 is DFQATT and CDR2 is SNEGSKA in the germline V gene (reference sequence). Between the trimmed V and J ends, which lost 0 bases and 7 bases, there was a span of 13 bases. CDR3 DNA: TGCAGTGCTAGAGATTGGGGGGCGCGGGAGCAGTACTTC. Its protein product is CSARDWGAREQYF.

This clonotype appeared many times. The CDR3 here is CASRNPGLAGEQYF. CDR3 DNA: TGTGCCAGCAGAAATCCGGGACTAGCGGGCGAGCAGTACTTC. The chain employs TRBV2 and TRBJ2-7; 12 bases line up with TRBD2. CDR1 is SNHLY, CDR2 FYNNEI, per germline. V lost 6 bases to trimming and J lost 6 bases; unmatched junction nucleotides: 6. The CDR3 covers 14 residues.

The rearrangement uses TRBV6-5 and TRBJ2-1, with D unclear. This CDR3 spans 12 amino acids. Per the germline V gene, CDR1 is MNHEY and CDR2 is SVGAGI. Trimming took 2 bases from V and 3 from J, leaving 2 bases between them. Here the CDR3 reads CASSYVYNEQFF. The CDR3, as DNA: TGTGCCAGCAGTTACGTCTACAATGAGCAGTTCTTC.

The sample holds a few counts of this clonotype. The V call is TRBV7-9, the J call TRBJ2-3, with 7 bases lining up with TRBD1. The V gene's germline CDR1 is SEHNR and CDR2 FQNEAQ (reference sequence). The ends lost 5 bases at V and 7 bases at J; junction bases unmatched: 12. The CDR3 spans 15 residues. The CDR3 nucleotides are TGTGCCAGCAGCCCGGACAGGCTGACTGGGAATACGCAGTATTTT. Translation gives CASSPDRLTGNTQYF.

The J gene is TRBJ2-3, the V gene TRBV5-1, with D hard to call. Germline V gives CDR1 SGHRS, CDR2 YFSETQ. V lost 0 bases and J 5 bases, leaving 13 bases between the germline ends. This CDR3 is 15 amino acids long. This CDR3 is CASSLADSLGDTQYF. The DNA for the CDR3 is TGCGCCAGCAGCTTGGCCGACTCCCTGGGAGATACGCAGTATTTT.

V usage is TRBV6-1 and J usage is TRBJ2-5, with TRBD2 identical over 11 bases. This CDR3 region has 15 residues. After removal of 3 bases from V and 6 bases from J, the junction contained 6 bases not matched to a gene. Germline assignment: CDR1 MNHNS and CDR2 SASEGT. In DNA form, the CDR3 reads TGTGCCAGCAGTGAGTCGGTAGCGGGAGGGCAGACCCAGTACTTC. Translating gives CASSESVAGGQTQYF.

This clonotype was observed at least ten times. The chain carries TRBV5-1 and TRBJ2-1, with D possibly TRBD1 on 6 matching bases. The CDR3 totals 15 residues. The V and J ends lost 3 bases and 5 bases respectively, with 15 bases between them. Germline values: CDR1 SGHRS, CDR2 YFSETQ. CDR3 sequence reads: CASSSQGRRDNEQFF. CDR3 DNA: TGCGCCAGCAGCTCGCAGGGGCGTAGGGACAATGAGCAGTTCTTC. Using reference TRBV5-1 and TRBJ2-1 for the parts outside the CDR3, the full variable domain is KAGVTQTPRYLIKTRGQQVTLSCSPISGHRSVSWYQQTPGQGLQFLFEYFSETQRNKGNFPGRFSGRQFSNSRSEMNVSTLELGDSALYLCASSSQGRRDNEQFFGPGTRLTVL.

This clonotype has at least ten counts. J is TRBJ1-1 and V is TRBV11-2, with D perhaps TRBD1 (6 bases). The ends were cut back, 3 bases at V and 4 bases at J, with 12 bases in the middle. The CDR3 consists of 14 residues. The germline V gene has CDR1 SGHAT and CDR2 FQNNGV. CDR3 loop: CASSFRVGATEAFF. In DNA, the CDR3 is TGTGCCAGCAGCTTCAGAGTGGGGGCCACTGAAGCTTTCTTT. The complete variable domain, with remaining parts taken from reference TRBV11-2 and TRBJ1-1, reads EAGVAQSPRYKIIEKRQSVAFWCNPISGHATLYWYQQILGQGPKLLIQFQNNGVVDDSQLPKDRFSAERLKGVDSTLKIQPAKLEDSAVYLCASSFRVGATEAFFGQGTRLTVV.

The chain combines TRBV20-1 with TRBJ1-2; no reliable D call. The CDR3 has 10 amino acids. CDR1 is DFQATT, CDR2 SNEGSKA, per germline (reference sequence). V lost 1 base to trimming and J lost 10 bases, with 7 bases between them. As DNA, the CDR3 is TGCAGTGCTAGAGCGAGCGTCTACACCTTC. Translated, it gives CSARASVYTF.

This clonotype has ten or more counts. The chain has TRBV7-2 and TRBJ1-2; 11 bases line up with TRBD1. The V segment lost 1 base and the J segment 2 bases; nucleotides outside the gene matches: 6. The CDR3 sequence is 17 residues long. The V gene's germline CDR1 is SGHTA and CDR2 FQGNSA. This CDR3 reads CASSLGGTGGSNYGYTF. CDR3 sequence (DNA): TGTGCCAGCAGCTTAGGAGGGACAGGGGGAAGCAACTATGGCTACACCTTC.

This clonotype was seen repeatedly, ten times or more. The rearrangement links TRBV7-9 to TRBJ2-7; D may be TRBD2 (5 bases). V lost 4 bases and J lost 5, with 9 bases in between. The CDR3 extends over 12 amino acids. Germline V gene sequence: CDR1 SEHNR, CDR2 FQNEAQ (reference sequence). This chain's CDR3 is CASSYLADEQYF. The CDR3 DNA is TGTGCCAGCAGCTATCTAGCCGACGAGCAGTACTTC.

J is TRBJ1-5 and V is TRBV6-1, with a tentative D call TRBD1 (6 bases). V shed 1 base and J shed 5 bases, with 15 bases lying between them. The CDR3 consists of 16 residues. CDR1 MNHNS and CDR2 SASEGT come from the germline V gene. This CDR3 is CASSEGEYRVDQPQHF. Here the CDR3 DNA reads TGTGCCAGCAGTGAAGGGGAATACAGGGTGGATCAGCCCCAGCATTTT.

This clonotype has just a few counts. The chain couples TRBV19 to TRBJ1-6; D is uncertain. The V and J ends lost 9 bases and 9 bases respectively, with 15 bases between them. The CDR3 consists of 13 residues. Germline CDR1 reads LNHDA; CDR2 reads SQIVND (reference sequence). The CDR3 DNA follows: TGTGCCAGCCGAGAGGGAGGGTTTTCACCCCTCCACTTT. Translation gives CASREGGFSPLHF.

This chain connects TRBV10-1 to TRBJ2-3, with 10 bases lining up with TRBD2. The CDR3 is made up of 18 amino acids. CDR1 is WNHNN, CDR2 SYGVQD, per germline (reference sequence). Trimming cost V 3 bases and J 2 bases; bases outside gene matches: 11. In DNA form, the CDR3 reads TGCGCCAGCAGTGACTCGACCCTAGCGGGAGACTCCACAGATACGCAGTATTTT. It yields the protein CASSDSTLAGDSTDTQYF.

On this clonotype itself: A read error may explain this, as a much larger clone is one base away. This rearrangement joins TRBV27 to TRBJ2-7, with D perhaps TRBD1 (5 bases). The CDR3 runs 14 residues. Germline loops: CDR1 MNHEY, CDR2 SMNVEV (reference sequence). CDR3 region: CASSAQGVPYEQCF. As DNA, the CDR3 is TGTGCCAGCAGTGCTCAGGGTGTCCCCTACGAGCAGTGCTTC.

This clonotype was counted only a few times. The chain is built from TRBV5-5 and TRBJ2-1, with 7 bases fitting TRBD1. V lost 3 bases to trimming and J lost 7 bases; unmatched junction nucleotides: 10. Per the germline V gene, CDR1 is SGHKS and CDR2 is YYEKEE (reference sequence). The CDR3 totals 15 residues. This CDR3 reads CASSYLTGTGNEQFF. The DNA for the CDR3 is TGTGCCAGCAGCTATTTGACAGGGACGGGAAATGAGCAGTTCTTC. Supplemented by reference TRBV5-5 and TRBJ2-1, the full variable domain reads DAGVTQSPTHLIKTRGQQVTLRCSPISGHKSVSWYQQVLGQGPQFIFQYYEKEERGRGNFPDRFSARQFPNYSSELNVNALLLGDSALYLCASSYLTGTGNEQFFGPGTRLTVL.

The rearrangement links TRBV14 to TRBJ2-7, with TRBD1 matching 8 bases. The last part of the DNA fits TRBJ2-1 better; the J call may be wrong. This CDR3 contains 13 residues. Germline CDR1 is SGHDN and CDR2 is FVKESK. CDR3 coding DNA: TGTGCCAGCAGCCAGAGACAGGGGTACGAGCAGTTCTTC. Encoded protein: CASSQRQGYEQFF.

This clonotype has just a few counts. In nucleotides, the CDR3 is TGTGCCAGCAGCTCAATACTTGCGGGAGGACAAGAGACCCAGTACTTC. Translating it yields CASSSILAGGQETQYF. The chain combines TRBV7-9 with TRBJ2-5, with TRBD2 identical over 8 bases. V lost 4 bases to trimming and J lost 2 bases; unmatched junction nucleotides: 9. The CDR3 runs to 16 residues. CDR1 is SEHNR, CDR2 FQNEAQ, per germline (reference sequence).

This clonotype was counted between two and nine times. The chain has TRBV30 and TRBJ1-1, with a weak D call TRBD1 (6 bases). The V gene lost 0 bases and the J gene lost 11 bases, with 10 bases spanning the gap. This CDR3 is built from 11 residues. Per the germline V gene, CDR1 is GTSNPN and CDR2 is SVGIG (reference sequence). The DNA of the CDR3 is TGTGCCTGGAGTGTACAGGGAGCGGCTTTCTTT. Translated, it gives CAWSVQGAAFF.

This clonotype was seen ten or more times. The J gene is TRBJ2-5, the V gene TRBV11-2; D is unclear. V gave up 1 base and J gave up 5 bases, with 8 bases separating them. The CDR3 spans 13 residues. Per germline, CDR1 SGHAT and CDR2 FQNNGV. The CDR3 DNA reads as TGTGCCAGCAGCTTAGCGAGCGCGGAGACCCAGTACTTC. Residues: CASSLASAETQYF.

The CDR3 DNA reads as TGTGCCAGCAGTTGGGGGGATAGCACCGGGGAGCTGTTTTTT. It specifies CASSWGDSTGELFF. V and J are TRBV5-6 and TRBJ2-2; D is perhaps TRBD2 (6 bases). In germline, CDR1 is SGHDT, CDR2 YYEEEE. This CDR3 spans 14 amino acids. V was clipped by 5 bases and J by 4 bases, with 12 bases between them.

This sequence joins TRBV27 and TRBJ2-3; 15 bases match TRBD2. Trimming removed 2 bases from V and 6 bases from J; junction bases left unmatched: 6. CDR3 length: 17 residues. CDR1 MNHEY and CDR2 SMNVEV come from the germline V gene (reference sequence). CDR3 amino acids: CASSLTGLAGGGDTQYF. CDR3 nucleotide sequence: TGTGCCAGCAGTTTAACGGGACTAGCGGGAGGCGGTGATACGCAGTATTTT.

J is TRBJ2-3 and V is TRBV29-1, with D perhaps assigned TRBD1 or TRBD2 (5 bases each). Trimming pared 7 bases from V and 10 bases from J, leaving 18 bases between. The germline V gene has CDR1 SQVTM and CDR2 ANQGSEA. The CDR3 sequence is 12 residues long. CDR3 coding DNA: TGCAGCGCAATGACGGGGCCCGAGGCGCAGTATTTT. It encodes CSAMTGPEAQYF.

Only a few counts were recorded for this clonotype. The rearrangement links TRBV4-1 to TRBJ2-7; perhaps TRBD1 as D (6 bases). V was trimmed by 2 bases and J by 3 bases, leaving 14 bases between them. This CDR3 is 15 amino acids long. CDR1 MGHRA and CDR2 YSYEKL come from the germline V gene. CDR3 DNA: TGCGCCAGCAGCCAACAGACAGGCATCGGCTACGAGCAGTACTTC. The encoded protein is CASSQQTGIGYEQYF.

This clonotype was observed at least ten times. The chain recombines TRBV11-2 with TRBJ2-1; possible D gene TRBD1, 5 bases. The CDR3 extends over 16 amino acids. Germline lookup yields CDR1 SGHAT and CDR2 FQNNGV. V was trimmed by 6 bases and J by 7 bases, leaving 22 bases between them. Written as DNA, the CDR3 is TGTGCCAGCAGATCGGGCAGTCTAGGGGCGCGAAATGAGCAGTTCTTC. It codes for CASRSGSLGARNEQFF.

The sample holds many counts of this clonotype. The V and J genes are TRBV19 and TRBJ1-4, with TRBD1 as a possible D gene (6 bases). This CDR3 is built from 16 residues. Germline lookup yields CDR1 LNHDA and CDR2 SQIVND (reference sequence). The V end lost 3 bases, the J end lost 2 bases, and 13 bases lay between the germline ends. The CDR3 coding sequence is TGTGCCAGTAGTATCATTGGACAGTTGACTAATGAAAAACTGTTTTTT. This encodes CASSIIGQLTNEKLFF. Looking up the rest from reference TRBV19 and TRBJ1-4 gives the full variable domain: DGGITQSPKYLFRKEGQNVTLSCEQNLNHDAMYWYRQDPGQGLRLIYYSQIVNDFQKGDIAEGYSVSREKKESFPLTVTSAQKNPTAFYLCASSIIGQLTNEKLFFGSGTQLSVL.

This clonotype was picked up a small number of times. An end of the junction differs from the germline gene, which may be a read error. This sequence joins TRBV5-1 and TRBJ2-6, with D hard to call. Germline V CDR1 and CDR2: SGHRS, YFSETQ. The CDR3 covers 15 residues. The CDR3 is CASSLEVSGTNVLTF. In DNA form, the CDR3 reads TGCGCCAGCTCTCTAGAGGTCTCTGGGACCAACGTCCTGACTTTC. Supplemented by reference TRBV5-1 and TRBJ2-6, the full variable domain reads KAGVTQTPRYLIKTRGQQVTLSCSPISGHRSVSWYQQTPGQGLQFLFEYFSETQRNKGNFPGRFSGRQFSNSRSEMNVSTLELGDSALYLCASSLEVSGTNVLTFGAGSRLTVL.

The chain carries TRBV6-5 and TRBJ2-7; 7 bases fit TRBD1. Trimming removed 0 bases from V and 5 bases from J; junction bases left unmatched: 16. This CDR3 has 18 residues. The V gene's germline CDR1 is MNHEY and CDR2 SVGAGI. The CDR3 coding sequence is TGTGCCAGCAGTTACTCGCTGAAGCGACAGGGAATAATCCACGAGCAGTACTTC. It encodes CASSYSLKRQGIIHEQYF.